This record looks at one TCR beta chain sequence and its context. Its target antigen remains unknown. Per-nucleotide qualities are absent, and no much larger clonotype sits a single base away. The data are from a study of T-cell reconstitution after alpha-beta-depleted transplantation in children (dated by TCRdb to the mid-2010s). For context, the study as a whole: Using TCR repertoire profiling, the study followed T-cell immune reconstitution in a quantitative way in children after TCRalphabeta/CD19-depleted allogeneic hematopoietic cell transplantation.

Receptor libraries were prepared by PCR. Sequencing relied on an Illumina HiSeq 2500. TCR library preparation used molecular barcoding, with unique molecular identifiers applied to normalize quantification of the TCRbeta repertoire. TCRdb itself trimmed the public reads at Q25 with fastp, ran MiXCR and retained productive beta chains. One record per CDR3 amino acid sequence lists the most common genes and DNA. Within this sample are around 530,000 distinct CDR3 sequences, with approximately 32% of them counted one time only. The ten largest clonotypes hold approximately 2.3% of the sample. The TCR was taken from a human donor who donated a stem cell graft to a child with aplastic anemia. The specimen comprised PBMCs from the stem cell graft donor, sampled from the stem cell graft.

The nucleotides read TGTGCCAGCAGCCCAACGGGGAGGCAGGGGGAGGGTGAAGCTTTCTTT. It is translated as CASSPTGRQGEGEAFF. Recombination linked TRBV9 to TRBJ1-1; a stretch of 7 junction bases matches TRBD1. The CDR3 numbers 16 residues from cysteine through phenylalanine. CDR3 DNA is the only sequence kept; it has 48 bases, read in frame from the first base. CDR1 and CDR2 were assigned from the germline V gene as SGDLS and YYNGEE. Compared with germline, V lacks 4 bases and J lacks 7 bases; bases without a gene match: 16.